The 21 T cell receptor beta chains presented below share a single source sample, sequenced in a study of blood T cell repertoires in COVID-19. Using immunoSEQ multiplex PCR, the repertoire was profiled, and TCRdb retains in-frame clones only, with some absent. Of a few hundred thousand clones in the sample, around 82% were seen once. The sequenced sample was PBMCs or T cells enriched from blood (not recorded which). Every receptor here comes from a man in his fifties who had recovered from COVID-19.

V usage is TRBV5-5 and J usage is TRBJ1-1; D gene ambiguous. V was cut by 4 bases and J by 1 base, with 8 bases left in between. This CDR3 spans 13 amino acids. Germline lookup yields CDR1 SGHKS and CDR2 YYEKEE (reference sequence). The CDR3, as DNA: TGTGCCAGCAGCGTCAGAACGAACACTGAAGCTTTCTTT. It codes for CASSVRTNTEAFF.

The CDR3 coding sequence is TGCAGTGCTAGTAAAGGGCTGGGCAGGGGATACGAGCAGTACTTC. Encoded protein: CSASKGLGRGYEQYF. This chain connects TRBV20-1 to TRBJ2-7; possible D gene TRBD1, 6 bases. The CDR3 loop spans 15 amino acids. The V end was cut by 3 bases, the J end by 4 bases, with 19 bases between. Looked up from germline, CDR1 is DFQATT and CDR2 is SNEGSKA (reference sequence).

V usage is TRBV18 and J usage is TRBJ2-7; 7 bases align to TRBD1. This CDR3 spans 16 amino acids. V trimming: 4 bases; J trimming: 3 bases; junction bases outside the gene matches: 12. Per the germline V gene, CDR1 is KGHSH and CDR2 is LQKENI. The DNA for the CDR3 is TGTGCCAGCTCACGAAACGCTAGAACAGGGGACTACGAGCAGTACTTC. Translating it yields CASSRNARTGDYEQYF.

This chain links TRBV7-8 with TRBJ2-1, with 10 bases fitting TRBD2. Looked up from germline, CDR1 is SGHVS and CDR2 is FQNEAQ. Trimming removed 2 bases from V and 7 bases from J; junction bases left unmatched: 8. The CDR3 totals 16 residues. CDR3 coding DNA: TGTGCCAGCAGCTTAAGGCTAGCGGGAGCGGGGAATGAGCAGTTCTTC. Translated, it gives CASSLRLAGAGNEQFF.

The V and J genes are TRBV5-4 and TRBJ2-7, with D tentatively TRBD1 (6 bases). The CDR3 totals 15 residues. The germline V and J ends were trimmed by 4 bases and 3 bases, with 17 bases remaining between them. Germline V gives CDR1 SGHNT, CDR2 YYREEE (reference sequence). The CDR3 here is CASSRVTGYGYEQYF. The CDR3 DNA sequence: TGTGCCAGCAGCCGCGTTACAGGGTACGGCTACGAGCAGTACTTC.

This chain connects TRBV2 to TRBJ1-2; D might be TRBD1 (5 bases). V was shortened by 6 bases and J by 5 bases, with 16 bases between the two germline ends. Germline CDR1 is SNHLY and CDR2 is FYNNEI. The CDR3 contains 14 residues. The CDR3, as DNA: TGTGCCAGCAGCCGGGACTCAGGCCTTTATGGCTACACCTTC. This gives the protein CASSRDSGLYGYTF.

The chain combines TRBV10-3 with TRBJ1-2; D gene unclear. Germline V gene sequence: CDR1 ENHRY, CDR2 SYGVKD. V was shortened by 6 bases and J by 6 bases, with 11 bases between the two germline ends. The CDR3 is 12 residues long. This CDR3 is CAIRSGPNGYTF. CDR3 DNA: TGTGCCATCAGGTCCGGTCCGAATGGCTACACCTTC.

J is TRBJ1-6 and V is TRBV3-1 (or the pseudogene TRBV3-2); tentative D call: TRBD1 (5 bases). Looked up from germline, CDR1 is LGHDT and CDR2 is YNNKEL (reference sequence). Trimming removed 1 base at V and 9 bases at J, with 13 bases between. This CDR3 has 15 residues. The CDR3 here is CASSQVPRQGSPLHF. The DNA for the CDR3 is TGTGCCAGCAGCCAAGTTCCCCGTCAGGGTTCACCCCTCCACTTT.

The V call is TRBV4-2, the J call TRBJ1-1; TRBD1 is a possible D gene (5 bases). Looked up from germline, CDR1 is LGHNA and CDR2 is YNFKEQ. Trimming cost V 0 bases and J 10 bases, with 12 bases left between them. The CDR3 runs to 13 residues. CDR3 protein: CASSQDLHRGAFF. The CDR3, as DNA: TGTGCCAGCAGCCAAGATCTGCATAGGGGAGCTTTCTTT.

This clone was seen only once. The chain has TRBV19 and TRBJ1-1; a weak D match, TRBD1 (5 bases). The CDR3 covers 15 residues. Trimming took 4 bases from V and 5 from J, leaving 17 bases between them. CDR1 is LNHDA and CDR2 is SQIVND in the germline V gene (reference sequence). The CDR3 sequence: CASSTGARGGTEAFF. The DNA of the CDR3 is TGTGCCAGTAGTACCGGGGCTCGGGGAGGGACTGAAGCTTTCTTT.

The V gene is TRBV11-2, the J gene TRBJ2-7; D not certain. Looked up from germline, CDR1 is SGHAT and CDR2 is FQNNGV. V was shortened by 8 bases and J by 2 bases, with 7 bases between the two germline ends. CDR3 length equals 11 residues. Here the CDR3 reads CASPVTYEQYF. The CDR3 DNA reads TGTGCCAGCCCAGTTACCTACGAGCAGTACTTC.

The rearrangement joins TRBV28 to TRBJ2-1; possible D gene TRBD1, 6 bases. Germline V gene lookup returns CDR1 MDHEN and CDR2 SYDVKM. Deletions cut 5 bases from V and 6 bases from J, with 17 bases between. The CDR3 totals 15 residues. The DNA for the CDR3 is TGTGCCAGCAGTCCGTGGACAGCCTTTACCAATGAGCAGTTCTTC. Residues: CASSPWTAFTNEQFF.

This clone was found once. The CDR3 loop reads CASSLGQYNSPLHF. The CDR3, as DNA: TGCGCCAGCAGCTTGGGACAGTATAATTCACCCCTCCACTTT. The V call is TRBV5-1, the J call TRBJ1-6; maybe TRBD1 (5 bases). The CDR3 has 14 residues. The ends were cut back, 0 bases at V and 4 bases at J, with 5 bases in the middle. Germline V lookup: CDR1 SGHRS, CDR2 YFSETQ.

This chain uses TRBV30 with TRBJ1-5; D perhaps matches TRBD1 (6 bases). This CDR3 spans 17 amino acids. CDR1 and CDR2 from the germline V gene are GTSNPN and SVGIG (reference sequence). Trimming shortened V by 2 bases and J by 4 bases, and 21 bases separated the two germline ends. The DNA for the CDR3 is TGTGCCTGGAGTCCTATCGGCGACAGGCCCCCTAATCAGCCCCAGCATTTT. It codes for CAWSPIGDRPPNQPQHF. The full variable domain, completed using reference TRBV30 and TRBJ1-5, is SQTIHQWPATLVQPVGSPLSLECTVEGTSNPNLYWYRQAAGRGLQLLFYSVGIGQISSEVPQNLSASRPQDRQFILSSKKLLLSDSGFYLCAWSPIGDRPPNQPQHFGDGTRLSIL.

The chain uses TRBV11-1 and TRBJ2-7; 11 bases map to TRBD2. With 5 bases clipped from V and 0 bases from J, the junction kept 6 bases outside the gene matches. This CDR3 has 16 amino acids. Germline assignment: CDR1 SGHAT and CDR2 FQDESV (reference sequence). The CDR3 sequence: CASSARLAGTSYEQYF. The CDR3 DNA follows: TGTGCCAGCAGCGCCCGACTAGCGGGGACCTCCTACGAGCAGTACTTC.

The chain combines TRBV3-1 (or the pseudogene TRBV3-2) with TRBJ2-5, with a tentative D call TRBD2 (5 bases). Germline lookup yields CDR1 LGHDT and CDR2 YNNKEL (reference sequence). The V gene lost 4 bases and the J gene lost 2 bases, with 8 bases spanning the gap. The length of the CDR3 is 13 residues. The CDR3 protein is CASSLRGQETQYF. Written as DNA, the CDR3 is TGTGCCAGCAGCCTCCGGGGTCAAGAGACCCAGTACTTC.

The V call is TRBV3-1 (or the pseudogene TRBV3-2), the J call TRBJ1-2, with D perhaps matching TRBD1 (6 bases). The CDR3 length is 13 residues. Trimming cost V 8 bases and J 4 bases, with 14 bases left between them. The germline CDR1 and CDR2 sequences are LGHDT and YNNKEL (reference sequence). The DNA of the CDR3 is TGTGCCAGCGGGGGGGCGCGGCCCTATGGCTACACCTTC. Encoded protein: CASGGARPYGYTF.

CDR3 region: CAKIRQYGYTF. CDR3 nucleotide sequence: TGCGCCAAAATCCGACAGTATGGCTACACCTTC. The chain employs TRBV10-1 and TRBJ1-2; maybe TRBD1 (5 bases). Trimming took off 10 bases at V and 5 bases at J, with 11 bases between the two ends. The CDR3 extends over 11 amino acids. The germline V gene encodes CDR1 WNHNN and CDR2 SYGVQD (reference sequence).

The chain combines TRBV9 with TRBJ2-7; 8 positions agree with TRBD1. This CDR3 region has 15 residues. Germline CDR1 reads SGDLS; CDR2 reads YYNGEE. V lost 0 bases to trimming and J lost 2 bases; unmatched junction nucleotides: 4. DNA of the CDR3: TGTGCCAGCAGCGTAGCAACAGGGGGTACCTACGAGCAGTACTTC. Translating it yields CASSVATGGTYEQYF.

This clone was seen a handful of times. The rearrangement joins TRBV5-1 to TRBJ2-5; TRBD2 matches at 9 bases. CDR1 and CDR2 from the germline V gene are SGHRS and YFSETQ. The CDR3 loop spans 18 amino acids. Unmatched junction bases numbered 19, after V lost 5 bases and J lost 5 bases. For the CDR3, the DNA is TGCGCCAGCAGTCCGTTTGGGGCTAGCGGGAAAGTGAAGGAGACCCAGTACTTC. Encoded protein: CASSPFGASGKVKETQYF.

The rearrangement links TRBV5-1 to TRBJ2-7; 7 positions agree with TRBD1. J lost 2 bases, V lost 0 bases, and 8 bases had no gene match. The germline gives CDR1 SGHRS, CDR2 YFSETQ. The CDR3 sequence is 16 residues long. DNA for the CDR3: TGCGCCAGCAGCTTGGCTCCCTTGGACAGGACCTACGAGCAGTACTTC. This encodes CASSLAPLDRTYEQYF. The whole variable domain, remainder taken from reference TRBV5-1 and TRBJ2-7, is KAGVTQTPRYLIKTRGQQVTLSCSPISGHRSVSWYQQTPGQGLQFLFEYFSETQRNKGNFPGRFSGRQFSNSRSEMNVSTLELGDSALYLCASSLAPLDRTYEQYFGPGTRLTVT.